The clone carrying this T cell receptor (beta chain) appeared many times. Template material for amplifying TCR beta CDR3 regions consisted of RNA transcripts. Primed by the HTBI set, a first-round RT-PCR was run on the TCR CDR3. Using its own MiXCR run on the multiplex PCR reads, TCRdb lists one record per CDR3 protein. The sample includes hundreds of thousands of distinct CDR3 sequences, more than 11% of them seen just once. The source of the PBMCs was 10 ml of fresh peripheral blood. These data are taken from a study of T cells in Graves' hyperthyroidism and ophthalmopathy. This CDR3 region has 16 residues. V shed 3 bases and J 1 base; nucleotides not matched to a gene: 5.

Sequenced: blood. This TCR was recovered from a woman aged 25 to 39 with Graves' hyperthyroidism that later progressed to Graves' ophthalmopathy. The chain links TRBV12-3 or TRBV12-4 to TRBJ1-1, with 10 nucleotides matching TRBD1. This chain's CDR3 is CASSLGTGERNTEAFF. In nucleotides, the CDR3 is TGTGCCAGCAGTTTGGGGACAGGGGAGAGGAACACTGAAGCTTTCTTT.